Only a few counts were recorded for the clone carrying this TCR beta chain. This record comes from a study of regulatory T cells in long-lasting Graves disease. The time point: persistent/refractory GD, antithyroid drugs over 5 years with positive TRAb. Generation of the TCR library employed RNA extracted from PBMCs. Construction of TCR beta libraries relied on iRepertoire HTBI primers and on Arm-PCR targeting CDR3 regions. TCRdb processed the multiplex PCR reads anew with MiXCR; each CDR3 protein has one entry. This table holds roughly 400,000 distinct CDR3 sequences, 20% to 25% found once. J gave up 8 bases and V 1 base, and 7 bases lay outside the gene matches. CDR1 and CDR2 (germline): GTSNPN, SVGIG (reference sequence). The CDR3 has 14 amino acids.

This chain joins TRBV30 and TRBJ2-5; 10 bases align to TRBD1. The clonotype was recovered from a female donor with Graves disease. Sample: peripheral blood mononuclear cells (PBMCs), taken when the disease was refractory, from a patient treated with antithyroid drugs. The CDR3 DNA sequence: TGTGCCTGGAGTGCGGGACAGGGGAAGAGAACCCAGTACTTC. It encodes CAWSAGQGKRTQYF.